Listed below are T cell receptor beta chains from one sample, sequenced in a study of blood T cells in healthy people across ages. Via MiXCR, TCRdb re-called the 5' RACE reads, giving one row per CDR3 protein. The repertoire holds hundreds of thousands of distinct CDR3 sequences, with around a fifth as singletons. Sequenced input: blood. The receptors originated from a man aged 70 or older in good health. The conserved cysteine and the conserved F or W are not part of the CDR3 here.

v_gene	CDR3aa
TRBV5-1	ASSVGRDKGYGYT
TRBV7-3	ASSHLGGVGGTDTQY
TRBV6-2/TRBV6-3	ASSTVAAETQY
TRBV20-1	SASTSGRTDAQY
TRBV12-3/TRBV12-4	ASSLGKRVYNEQF
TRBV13	ASSLYNSDSYEQY
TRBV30	AWSRDRVNTEAF
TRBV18	ASSPPGRDHGELF
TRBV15	ATSRDRVVKTQY
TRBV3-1	VTSRLNTEAF
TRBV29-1	SVEGFTEAF
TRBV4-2	ASSQDMGFWTSGGTYEQY
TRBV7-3	ACSLGQGVNEQF
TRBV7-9	ASSFSREGSYNEQF
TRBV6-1	ASSLLAFQETQY
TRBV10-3	AISEGTGNQPQH
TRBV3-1	ASSQDLVGELF
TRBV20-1	SSGTGANQSQH
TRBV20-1	SAREASGSLETQY
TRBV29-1	SVGEWDRVYEQY
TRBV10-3	AISERNRVTEAF
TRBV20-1	SARDLIMGQGTDTQY
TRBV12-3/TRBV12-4	ASSFTGDSNQPQH
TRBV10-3	AISPLISNQPQH
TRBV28	ASSFRDLREGHEQY
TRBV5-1	ASSLAPGLAGSYQETQY
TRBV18	ASSPPSGSPYTQY
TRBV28	ASSFSLEQY
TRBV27	ASSSYTSSYEQY
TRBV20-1	SAVQGIGEKLF
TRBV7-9	ASSHGLDTGELF
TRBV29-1	SVRGTYEQY
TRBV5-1	ASSFGRGHPGELF
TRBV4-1	ASSQAGVGTDTQY
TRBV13	ASSSQGASGAEAF
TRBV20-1	SARDPRGMTEAF
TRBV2	ASSKSSYEQY
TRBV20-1	SATGTGYTYEQY
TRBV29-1	KGGEGNTEAF
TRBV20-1	SASPGTGSGANVLT
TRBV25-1	ASRTGTGYEQF
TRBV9	ASSAGGGPDTQY
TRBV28	ASRFAGGSYEQY